Following are 2 T cell receptor beta chains from one sample sequenced in a study of blood T cells in healthy people across ages. A second PCR, run for roughly 7 to 12 cycles, used a sample-barcoded 5' primer plus a J-beta primer mix. MiXCR, run by TCRdb on the 5' RACE reads, gives a single entry per CDR3 protein. The table records 1 million or so distinct CDR3 sequences, over 35% of them present only once. Sequences were obtained from blood. These receptors were taken from a woman aged 55-69 years in good health.

Note on this clonotype: One end of the junction fails to match germline, which may point to a read error. This rearrangement joins TRBV27 to TRBJ2-1; TRBD1 agrees at 11 bases. The germline gives CDR1 MNHEY, CDR2 SMNVEV (reference sequence). This CDR3 has 15 residues. Written as DNA, the CDR3 is TGTGCCGGCAGGGACAGGGGGACCTGGGGAGGGGAGCAGTTCTTC. Its translation: CAGRDRGTWGGEQFF.

This clonotype was counted between two and nine times. The gene calls are TRBV29-1 and TRBJ2-1; 8 bases align to TRBD1. This CDR3 is 12 amino acids long. J was trimmed by 7 bases and V by 7 bases; bases with no gene match: 6. The germline V gene encodes CDR1 SQVTM and CDR2 ANQGSEA. The CDR3 DNA reads as TGCAGCGGTCGGACAGGGACAAATGAGCAGTTCTTC. Its translation is CSGRTGTNEQFF.